Listed below are T cell receptor beta chains from one sample, sequenced in a study of PD-1 blockade in mismatch repair-deficient tumors. Libraries were prepared by immunoSEQ multiplex PCR; TCRdb keeps only in-frame clonotypes and omits some of them. The sample yields around 25,000 clones, 75% to 85% seen once. Here the sequenced sample was peripheral blood, taken 12 weeks after starting pembrolizumab. These receptors were taken from an adult with mismatch repair-deficient cancer. CDR3s include the opening cysteine and the closing phenylalanine or tryptophan. The D gene is left open where the match is weak.

>TRBJ1-4|.|TRBV30
CAWSVAGLNEKLFF
>TRBJ2-7|TRBD2|TRBV6-4
CASSVWTSGPTLAPYEQYF
>TRBJ2-1|TRBD2|TRBV7-8
CASSPREGHYNEQFF
>TRBJ2-2|TRBD2|TRBV10-2
CASSEAGLAGNTGELFF
>TRBJ2-5|.|TRBV23-1
CASILDIYPGETQYF
>TRBJ1-2|.|TRBV10-3
CAISESSQDYGYTF
>TRBJ2-3|TRBD2|TRBV5-1
CASSVQPSGRGDTQYF
>TRBJ2-1|.|TRBV27
CASSLGVGGAYNEQFF
>TRBJ2-5|.|TRBV7-9
CASSLNFAGQETQYF
>TRBJ1-1|.|TRBV7-3
CASSSVLNTEAFF
>TRBJ2-7|.|TRBV6-1
CASSDTGPWYEQYF
>TRBJ1-5|TRBD1|TRBV28
CASSSPDRERQPQHF
>TRBJ2-7|.|TRBV11-2
CASSRSVSYEQYF
>TRBJ1-3|.|TRBV7-2
CASSFEGQRVYGNTIYF
>TRBJ2-6|TRBD2|TRBV28
CASSLLAGGGANVLTF
>TRBJ2-1|.|TRBV18
CASSPQNNEQFF
>TRBJ2-2|TRBD2|TRBV5-1
CASSPGGLAGGELFF
>TRBJ2-1|TRBD2|TRBV5-4
CASSRIAGGSYNEQFF
>TRBJ2-7|TRBD1|TRBV28
CASRTPTGTGGDEQYF
>TRBJ2-7|.|TRBV21-1
CASSKAQGHQNYEQYF
>TRBJ2-7|.|TRBV10-3
CAISESISAYEQYF
>TRBJ2-7|.|TRBV7-4
CANSGFTVHYEQYF